The clone carrying this TCR beta chain was counted once. Its antigen is unknown. The primer mix had 60 Vbeta and 13 Jbeta primers. Using immunoSEQ multiplex PCR, the repertoire was profiled, and TCRdb retains in-frame clones only, with some absent. The profile covers 130,000 to 150,000 clones, with around 75% appearing a single time and about 4.5% taken by the ten largest. The source of the sample is a study of cytomegalovirus exposure and HLA in healthy donors. About the study: Approximately 85 million unique TCRs from HLA-typed donors were held in an early release of data. Study-wide findings and caveats: Many donors shared some public TCRs, even though most TCR sequences were rare.

Germline CDR1 MNHEY, CDR2 SMNVEV (reference sequence). CDR3 length: 16 residues. The V gene end was trimmed by 5 bases and the J gene end by 5 bases; junction bases not matched to a gene: 14. V usage is TRBV27 and J usage is TRBJ2-7, with 8 bases matching TRBD2. This clonotype was sampled from a man between 60 and 75 years old in good health and CMV-seronegative. Sequencing was carried out using PBMCs. As DNA, the CDR3 is TGTGCCAGCAGTACGGTGCTTTCGGGAGGGAGCGACGAGCAGTACTTC. Encoded protein: CASSTVLSGGSDEQYF.